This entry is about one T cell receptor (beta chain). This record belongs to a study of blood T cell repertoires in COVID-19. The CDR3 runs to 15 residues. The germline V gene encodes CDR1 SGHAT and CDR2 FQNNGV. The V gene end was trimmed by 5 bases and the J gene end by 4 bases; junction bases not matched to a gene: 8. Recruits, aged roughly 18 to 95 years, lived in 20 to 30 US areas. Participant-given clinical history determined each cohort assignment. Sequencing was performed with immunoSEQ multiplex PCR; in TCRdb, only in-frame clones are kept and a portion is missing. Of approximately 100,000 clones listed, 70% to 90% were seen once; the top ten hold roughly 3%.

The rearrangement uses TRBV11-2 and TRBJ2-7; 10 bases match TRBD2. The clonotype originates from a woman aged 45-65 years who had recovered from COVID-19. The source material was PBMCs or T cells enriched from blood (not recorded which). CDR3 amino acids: CASSISGGRLYEQYF. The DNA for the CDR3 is TGTGCCAGCAGCATTAGCGGGGGGAGGTTATACGAGCAGTACTTC.